This T cell receptor (beta chain) originates from a study of Graves' ophthalmopathy and Graves' hyperthyroidism. RNA transcripts were the template, and TCR beta CDR3 regions were amplified from them. RT-PCR in the first round used HTBI primers; a second-round multiplex PCR followed. TCRdb re-derived calls from the multiplex PCR reads in MiXCR, one entry per CDR3 protein. The table lists approximately 460,000 distinct CDR3 sequences, about 15% of them singletons. This CDR3 has 16 residues. With 4 bases clipped from V and 4 bases from J, the junction kept 5 bases outside the gene matches. This clonotype was found many times.

The clonotype originates from a woman aged 25 to 39 with Graves' ophthalmopathy. This chain connects TRBV12-3 or TRBV12-4 to TRBJ2-3; 13 bases match TRBD2. What was sequenced was blood. The CDR3 is CASSSPLAGGPDTQYF. The DNA of the CDR3 is TGTGCCAGCAGTTCCCCACTAGCGGGGGGGCCAGATACGCAGTATTTT.